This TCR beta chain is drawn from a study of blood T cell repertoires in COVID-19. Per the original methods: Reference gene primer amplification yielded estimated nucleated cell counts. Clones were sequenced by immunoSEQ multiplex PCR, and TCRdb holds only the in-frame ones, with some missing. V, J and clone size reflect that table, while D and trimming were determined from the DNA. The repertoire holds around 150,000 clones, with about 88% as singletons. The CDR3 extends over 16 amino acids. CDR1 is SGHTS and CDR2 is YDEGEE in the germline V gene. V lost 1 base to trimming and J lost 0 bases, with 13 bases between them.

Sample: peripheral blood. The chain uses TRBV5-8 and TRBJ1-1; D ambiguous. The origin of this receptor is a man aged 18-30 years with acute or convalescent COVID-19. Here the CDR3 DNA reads TGTGCCAGCAGCTTGTCCGGGGTCGGGATGAACACTGAAGCTTTCTTT. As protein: CASSLSGVGMNTEAFF.